This passage covers 3 T cell receptor beta chains from one sample sequenced in a study of T-cell memory formation after mild COVID-19. TCRdb ran MiXCR on the 5' RACE reads and lists one entry per CDR3 protein. The sample gives almost 350,000 distinct CDR3 sequences, 20% to 25% of which show up once; 21% is in the top ten. Sequences were obtained from PBMCs or a T cell subset sorted from them (not recorded which). Every receptor here comes from a man younger than 35 who had mild COVID-19 (a few samples of this study predate the infection). Cell type and time point are not known.

This clonotype has more than one count but fewer than ten. The chain joins TRBV25-1 to TRBJ2-3; 10 nucleotides match TRBD2. V dropped 5 bases and J dropped 5; count of bases not matched to a gene: 13. CDR1 is MGHDK, CDR2 SYGVNS, per germline. The CDR3 totals 17 residues. CDR3 region: CASSTPASGGAVDTQYF. Written as DNA, the CDR3 is TGTGCCAGCAGTACCCCTGCCAGCGGGGGGGCCGTAGATACGCAGTATTTT.

There are a few counts of this clonotype. This chain connects TRBV20-1 to TRBJ2-4, with D uncertain. Germline V gives CDR1 DFQATT, CDR2 SNEGSKA (reference sequence). Trimming stripped 6 bases from V and 7 bases from J, with 16 bases between. This CDR3 has 13 residues. CDR3 nucleotide sequence: TGCAGTGCCGGAGCGAGCTCAAGGAACATTCAGTACTTC. It yields the protein CSAGASSRNIQYF.

The rearrangement links TRBV18 to TRBJ2-2; the D is unclear. The germline V gene has CDR1 KGHSH and CDR2 LQKENI. V lost 3 bases, J lost 4 bases, and 12 bases lay in between. This CDR3 comprises 15 residues. CDR3 loop: CASSPAVLITGELFF. For the CDR3, the DNA is TGTGCCAGCTCACCGGCCGTGTTAATCACCGGGGAGCTGTTTTTT.